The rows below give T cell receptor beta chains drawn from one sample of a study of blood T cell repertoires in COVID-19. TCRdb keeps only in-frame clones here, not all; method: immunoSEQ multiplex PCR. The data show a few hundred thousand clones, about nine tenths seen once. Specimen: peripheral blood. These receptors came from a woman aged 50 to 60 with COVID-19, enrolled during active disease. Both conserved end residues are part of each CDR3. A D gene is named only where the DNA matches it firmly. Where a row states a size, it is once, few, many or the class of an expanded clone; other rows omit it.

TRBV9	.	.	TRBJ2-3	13	CASSPSPTDTQYF	TGTGCCAGCAGCCCTTCCCCCACAGATACGCAGTATTTT
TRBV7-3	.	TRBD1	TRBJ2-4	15	CASKGQPIAKNIQYF	TGTGCCAGCAAGGGACAGCCGATAGCCAAAAACATTCAGTACTTC
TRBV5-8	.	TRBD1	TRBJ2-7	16	CASSLGTGASSYEQYF	TGTGCCAGCAGCTTGGGTACAGGGGCTAGCTCCTACGAGCAGTACTTC
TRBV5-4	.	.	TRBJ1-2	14	CASSFTFSNYGYTF	TGTGCCAGCAGCTTTACATTCTCTAACTATGGCTACACCTTC
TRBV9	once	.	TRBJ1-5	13	CASSVEEDQPQHF	TGTGCCAGCAGCGTAGAGGAGGATCAGCCCCAGCATTTT
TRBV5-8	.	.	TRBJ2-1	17	CASSRRVFGVSYNEQFF	TGTGCCAGCAGCCGCCGGGTGTTCGGGGTTTCCTACAATGAGCAGTTCTTC
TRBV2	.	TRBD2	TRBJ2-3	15	CASMRTSGGADTQYF	TGTGCCAGCATGCGGACTAGCGGGGGGGCGGATACGCAGTATTTT
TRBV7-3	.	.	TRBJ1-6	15	CASSPSGGSQSPLHF	TGTGCCAGCAGCCCGTCGGGAGGATCGCAGTCACCCCTCCACTTT
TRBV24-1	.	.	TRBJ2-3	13	CATFDSSTDTQYF	TGTGCCACCTTTGACAGTAGCACAGATACGCAGTATTTT
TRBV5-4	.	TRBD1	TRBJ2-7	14	CASSLGQGGSEQYF	TGTGCCAGCAGCTTAGGACAGGGTGGGTCAGAGCAGTACTTC
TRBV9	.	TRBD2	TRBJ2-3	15	CASSPQGTSGGTQYF	TGTGCCAGCAGCCCCCAGGGGACTAGCGGGGGGACGCAGTATTTT
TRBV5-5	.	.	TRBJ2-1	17	CASSSPAPGAVRGEQFF	TGTGCCAGCAGTTCCCCAGCCCCAGGGGCAGTCCGGGGTGAGCAGTTCTTC
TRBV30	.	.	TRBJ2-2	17	CAWSVRVWRTNTGELFF	TGTGCCTGGAGTGTACGTGTTTGGAGGACGAACACCGGGGAGCTGTTTTTT
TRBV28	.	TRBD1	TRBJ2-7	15	CASSAIGGAGYEQYF	TGTGCCAGCAGTGCCATAGGGGGCGCAGGATATGAGCAGTACTTC
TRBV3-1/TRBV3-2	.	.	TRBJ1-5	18	CASSQGGGAAPSNQPQHF	TGTGCCAGCAGCCAAGGGGGAGGGGCCGCCCCTAGCAATCAGCCCCAGCATTTT
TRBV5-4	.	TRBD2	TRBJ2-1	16	CASSSRTSGGINEQFF	TGTGCCAGCAGCTCCAGGACTAGCGGGGGGATTAATGAGCAGTTCTTC
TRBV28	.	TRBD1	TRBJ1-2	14	CASSHTDRSYGYTF	TGTGCCAGCAGTCACACGGACAGGTCCTATGGCTACACCTTC
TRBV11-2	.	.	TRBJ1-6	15	CASSLQGSDNSPLHF	TGTGCCAGCAGCCTACAGGGCAGTGATAATTCACCCCTCCACTTT
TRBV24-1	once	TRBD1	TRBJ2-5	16	CATSDGHRGPQETQYF	TGTGCCACCAGTGATGGCCACAGGGGGCCCCAAGAGACCCAGTACTTC
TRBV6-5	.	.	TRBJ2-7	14	CASSYPGGGNEQYF	TGTGCCAGCAGTTACCCAGGCGGGGGCAACGAGCAGTACTTC
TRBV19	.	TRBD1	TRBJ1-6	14	CASRMGQANSPLHF	TGTGCCAGTAGAATGGGACAGGCTAATTCACCCCTCCACTTT
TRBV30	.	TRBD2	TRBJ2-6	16	CAWTLGGASGANVLTF	TGTGCCTGGACTCTCGGGGGGGCCTCTGGGGCCAACGTCCTGACTTTC
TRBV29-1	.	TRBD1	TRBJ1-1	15	CSVANRGLRNTEAFF	TGCAGCGTTGCAAACAGGGGGCTCCGGAACACTGAAGCTTTCTTT
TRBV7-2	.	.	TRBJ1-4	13	CASSWKGDEKLFF	TGTGCCAGCAGCTGGAAAGGGGATGAAAAACTGTTTTTT
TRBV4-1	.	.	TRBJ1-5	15	CASSQDQKGVWPQHF	TGCGCCAGCAGCCAAGATCAGAAGGGAGTCTGGCCCCAGCATTTT
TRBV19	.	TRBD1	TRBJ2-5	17	CATHGQGKESGFETQYF	TGTGCCACCCACGGACAGGGGAAAGAAAGCGGATTCGAGACCCAGTACTTC
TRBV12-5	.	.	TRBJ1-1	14	CASASRGIVTEAFF	TGTGCTAGTGCTTCTAGAGGGATTGTCACTGAAGCTTTCTTT
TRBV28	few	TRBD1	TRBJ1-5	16	CASSFIGQGDSQPQHF	TGTGCCAGCAGTTTCATCGGACAGGGGGACAGTCAGCCCCAGCATTTT